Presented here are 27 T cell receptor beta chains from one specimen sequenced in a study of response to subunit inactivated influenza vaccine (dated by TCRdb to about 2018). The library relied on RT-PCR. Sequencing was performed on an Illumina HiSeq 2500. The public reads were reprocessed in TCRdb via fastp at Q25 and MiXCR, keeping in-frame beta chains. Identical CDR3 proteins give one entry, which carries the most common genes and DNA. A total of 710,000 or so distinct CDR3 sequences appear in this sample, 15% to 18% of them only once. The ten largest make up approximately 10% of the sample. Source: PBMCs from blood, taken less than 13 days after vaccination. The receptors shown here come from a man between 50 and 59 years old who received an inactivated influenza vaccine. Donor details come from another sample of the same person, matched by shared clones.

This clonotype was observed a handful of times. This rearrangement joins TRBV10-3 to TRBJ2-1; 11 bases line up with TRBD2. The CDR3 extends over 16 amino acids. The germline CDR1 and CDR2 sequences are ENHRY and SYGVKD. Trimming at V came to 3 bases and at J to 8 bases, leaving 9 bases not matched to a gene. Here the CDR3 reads CAISERLAGGGDEQFF. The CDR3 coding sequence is TGTGCCATCAGTGAACGGCTAGCGGGAGGCGGAGATGAGCAGTTCTTC.

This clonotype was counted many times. For the CDR3, the DNA is TGCAGCGTTGCAGACAGGGTGAACACCGGGGAGCTGTTTTTT. Protein: CSVADRVNTGELFF. The genes are TRBV29-1 and TRBJ2-2, with 7 bases lining up with TRBD1. The CDR3 spans 14 residues. Germline assignment: CDR1 SQVTM and CDR2 ANQGSEA. V gave up 4 bases and J gave up 1 base; unmatched junction bases: 3.

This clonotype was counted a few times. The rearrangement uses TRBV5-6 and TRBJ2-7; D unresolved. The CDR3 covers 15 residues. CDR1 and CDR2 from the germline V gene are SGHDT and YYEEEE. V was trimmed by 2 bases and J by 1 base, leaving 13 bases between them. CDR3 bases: TGTGCCAGCAGCTTAAGTATGATAGCTTCCTACGAGCAGTACTTC. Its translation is CASSLSMIASYEQYF.

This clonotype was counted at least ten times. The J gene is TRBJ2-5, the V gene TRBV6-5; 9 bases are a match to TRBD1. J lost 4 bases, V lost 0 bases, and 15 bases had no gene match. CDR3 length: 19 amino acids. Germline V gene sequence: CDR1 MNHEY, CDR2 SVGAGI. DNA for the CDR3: TGTGCCAGCAGTTACTCGCTAGTAGGGACAGGGCGGAGGGCAGAGACCCAGTACTTC. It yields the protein CASSYSLVGTGRRAETQYF.

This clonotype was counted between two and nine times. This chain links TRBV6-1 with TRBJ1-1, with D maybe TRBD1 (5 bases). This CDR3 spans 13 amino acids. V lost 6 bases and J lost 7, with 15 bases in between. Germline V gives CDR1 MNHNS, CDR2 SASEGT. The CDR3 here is CASSSRGVGEAFF. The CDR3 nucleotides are TGTGCCAGCAGCTCAAGGGGAGTGGGTGAAGCTTTCTTT.

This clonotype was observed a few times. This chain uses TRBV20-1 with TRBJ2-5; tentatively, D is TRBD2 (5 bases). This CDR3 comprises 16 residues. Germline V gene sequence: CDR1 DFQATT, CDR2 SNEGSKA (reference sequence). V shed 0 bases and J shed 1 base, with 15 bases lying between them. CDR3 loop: CSARDLGSGSQETQYF. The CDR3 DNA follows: TGCAGTGCTAGAGACCTGGGTTCGGGGTCCCAAGAGACCCAGTACTTC.

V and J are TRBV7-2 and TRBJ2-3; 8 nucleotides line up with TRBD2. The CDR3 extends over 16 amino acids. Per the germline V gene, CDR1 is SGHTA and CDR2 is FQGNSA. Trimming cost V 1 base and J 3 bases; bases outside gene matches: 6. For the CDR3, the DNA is TGTGCCAGCAGCTTAGATGTGGGACTAGGAACAGATACGCAGTATTTT. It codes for CASSLDVGLGTDTQYF.

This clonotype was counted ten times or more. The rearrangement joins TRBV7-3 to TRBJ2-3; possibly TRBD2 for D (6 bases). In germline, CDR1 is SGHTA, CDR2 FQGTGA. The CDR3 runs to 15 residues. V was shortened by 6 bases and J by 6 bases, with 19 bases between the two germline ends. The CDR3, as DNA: TGTGCCAGCAGTTCTGGACCGGGGGAGATGGATACGCAGTATTTT. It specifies CASSSGPGEMDTQYF.

The CDR3 bases are TGTGCCAGCTCACCGGCGGGAAATAATTCACCCCTCCACTTT. Translation: CASSPAGNNSPLHF. V gene TRBV18 combines with J gene TRBJ1-6; no clear D gene. This CDR3 has 14 amino acids. Deletions cut 3 bases from V and 5 bases from J, with 8 bases between. Germline CDR1 reads KGHSH; CDR2 reads LQKENI.

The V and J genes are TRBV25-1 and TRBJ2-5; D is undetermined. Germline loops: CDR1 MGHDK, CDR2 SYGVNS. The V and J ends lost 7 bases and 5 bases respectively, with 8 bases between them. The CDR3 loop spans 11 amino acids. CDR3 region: CASTRSETQYF. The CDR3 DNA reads TGTGCCAGCACAAGAAGCGAGACCCAGTACTTC. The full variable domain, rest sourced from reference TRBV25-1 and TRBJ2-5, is EADIYQTPRYLVIGTGKKITLECSQTMGHDKMYWYQQDPGMELHLIHYSYGVNSTEKGDLSSESTVSRIRTEHFPLTLESARPSHTSQYLCASTRSETQYFGPGTRLLVL.

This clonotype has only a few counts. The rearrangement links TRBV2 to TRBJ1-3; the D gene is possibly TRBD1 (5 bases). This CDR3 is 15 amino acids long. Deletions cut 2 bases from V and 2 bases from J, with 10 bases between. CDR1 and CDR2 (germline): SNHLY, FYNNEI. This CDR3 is CASSELGVPGNTIYF. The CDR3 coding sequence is TGTGCCAGCAGTGAATTAGGGGTGCCTGGAAACACCATATATTTT.

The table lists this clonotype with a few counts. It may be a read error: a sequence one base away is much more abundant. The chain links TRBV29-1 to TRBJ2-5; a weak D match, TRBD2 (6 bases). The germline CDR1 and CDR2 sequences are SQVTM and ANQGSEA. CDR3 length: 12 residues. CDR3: CSVERGGESQYF. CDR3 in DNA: TGCAGCGTTGAACGGGGAGGAGAGAGCCAGTACTTC.

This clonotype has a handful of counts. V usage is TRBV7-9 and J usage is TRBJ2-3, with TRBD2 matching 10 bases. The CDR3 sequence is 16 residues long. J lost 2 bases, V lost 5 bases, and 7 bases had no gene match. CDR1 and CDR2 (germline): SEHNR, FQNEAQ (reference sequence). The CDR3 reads CASSPPLAGDTDTQYF. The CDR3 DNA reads TGTGCCAGCAGCCCACCTCTAGCGGGGGACACAGATACGCAGTATTTT. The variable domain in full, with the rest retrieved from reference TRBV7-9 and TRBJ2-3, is DTGVSQNPRHKITKRGQNVTFRCDPISEHNRLYWYRQTLGQGPEFLTYFQNEAQLEKSRLLSDRFSAERPKGSFSTLEIQRTEQGDSAMYLCASSPPLAGDTDTQYFGPGTRLTVL.

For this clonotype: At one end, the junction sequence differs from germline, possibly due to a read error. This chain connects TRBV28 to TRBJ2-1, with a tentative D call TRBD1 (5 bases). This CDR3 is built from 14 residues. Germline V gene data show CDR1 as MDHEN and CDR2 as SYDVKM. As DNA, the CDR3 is TGTGCCGGCAGCATCCTAGGGGCCTACAATGAGCAGTTCTTC. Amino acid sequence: CAGSILGAYNEQFF.

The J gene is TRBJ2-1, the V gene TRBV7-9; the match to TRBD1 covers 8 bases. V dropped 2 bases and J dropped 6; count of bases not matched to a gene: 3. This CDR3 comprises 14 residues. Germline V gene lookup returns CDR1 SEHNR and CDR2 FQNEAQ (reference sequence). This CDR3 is CASSLPGQVNEQFF. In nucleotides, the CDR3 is TGTGCCAGCAGCTTACCGGGACAGGTCAATGAGCAGTTCTTC.

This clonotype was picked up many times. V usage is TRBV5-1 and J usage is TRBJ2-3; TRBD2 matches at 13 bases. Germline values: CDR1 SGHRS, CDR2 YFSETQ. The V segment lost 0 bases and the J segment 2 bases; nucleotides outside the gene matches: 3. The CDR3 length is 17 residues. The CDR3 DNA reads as TGCGCCAGCAGCTTGGGGACTAGCGGGAGCAACACAGATACGCAGTATTTT. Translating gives CASSLGTSGSNTDTQYF. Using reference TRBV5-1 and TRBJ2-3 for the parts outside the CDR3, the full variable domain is KAGVTQTPRYLIKTRGQQVTLSCSPISGHRSVSWYQQTPGQGLQFLFEYFSETQRNKGNFPGRFSGRQFSNSRSEMNVSTLELGDSALYLCASSLGTSGSNTDTQYFGPGTRLTVL.

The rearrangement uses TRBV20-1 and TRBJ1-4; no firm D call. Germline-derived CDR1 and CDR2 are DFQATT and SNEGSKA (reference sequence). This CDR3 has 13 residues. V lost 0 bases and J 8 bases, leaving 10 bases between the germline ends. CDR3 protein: CSARDHGVEKLFF. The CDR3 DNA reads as TGCAGTGCTAGAGATCATGGGGTAGAAAAACTGTTTTTT.

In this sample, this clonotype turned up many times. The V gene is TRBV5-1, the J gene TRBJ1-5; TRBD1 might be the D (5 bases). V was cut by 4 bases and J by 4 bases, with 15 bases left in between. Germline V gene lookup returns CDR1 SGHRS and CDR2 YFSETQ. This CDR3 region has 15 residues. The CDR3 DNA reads TGCGCCAGCAGCGAGGGGTCGGGGCTTAATCAGCCCCAGCATTTT. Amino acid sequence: CASSEGSGLNQPQHF. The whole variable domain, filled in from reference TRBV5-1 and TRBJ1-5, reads KAGVTQTPRYLIKTRGQQVTLSCSPISGHRSVSWYQQTPGQGLQFLFEYFSETQRNKGNFPGRFSGRQFSNSRSEMNVSTLELGDSALYLCASSEGSGLNQPQHFGDGTRLSIL.

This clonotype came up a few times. CDR3 nucleotides: TGTGCCAGCAGCCGTCCCGGGACTATTCGTGCGGCAGATACGCAGTATTTT. As protein: CASSRPGTIRAADTQYF. V is TRBV7-2 and J is TRBJ2-3; 7 bases fit TRBD2. This CDR3 region has 17 residues. Looked up from germline, CDR1 is SGHTA and CDR2 is FQGNSA. J lost 4 bases, V lost 5 bases, and 15 bases had no gene match.

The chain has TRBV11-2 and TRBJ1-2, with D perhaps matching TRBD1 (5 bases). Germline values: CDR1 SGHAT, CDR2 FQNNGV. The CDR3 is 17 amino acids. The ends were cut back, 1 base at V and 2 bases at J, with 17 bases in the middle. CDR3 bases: TGTGCCAGCAGCTTAGCTTGGCGGGGGAGAGAGAACTATGGCTACACCTTC. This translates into CASSLAWRGRENYGYTF.

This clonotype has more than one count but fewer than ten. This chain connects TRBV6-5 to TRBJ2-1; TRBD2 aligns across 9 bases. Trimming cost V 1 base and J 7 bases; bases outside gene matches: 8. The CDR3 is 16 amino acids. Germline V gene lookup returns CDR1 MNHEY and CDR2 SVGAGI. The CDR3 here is CASSYWGGGAANEQFF. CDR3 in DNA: TGTGCCAGCAGTTACTGGGGCGGGGGGGCCGCGAATGAGCAGTTCTTC.

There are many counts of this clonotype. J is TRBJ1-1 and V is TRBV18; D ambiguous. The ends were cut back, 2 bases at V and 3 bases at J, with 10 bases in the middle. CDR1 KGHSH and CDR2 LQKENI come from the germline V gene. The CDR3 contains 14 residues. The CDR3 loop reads CASSPGLADTEAFF. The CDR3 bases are TGTGCCAGCTCACCAGGTTTGGCAGACACTGAAGCTTTCTTT.

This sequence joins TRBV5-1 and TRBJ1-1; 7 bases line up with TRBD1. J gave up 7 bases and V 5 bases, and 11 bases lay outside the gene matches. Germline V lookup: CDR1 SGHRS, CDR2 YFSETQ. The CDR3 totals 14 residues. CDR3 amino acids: CASSPLTGEIEAFF. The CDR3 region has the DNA TGCGCCAGCAGTCCCCTTACAGGGGAGATTGAAGCTTTCTTT.

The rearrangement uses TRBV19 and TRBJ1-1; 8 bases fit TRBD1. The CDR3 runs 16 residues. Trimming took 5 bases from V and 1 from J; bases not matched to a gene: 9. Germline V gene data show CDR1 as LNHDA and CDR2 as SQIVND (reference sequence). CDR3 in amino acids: CASSRPTGARNTEAFF. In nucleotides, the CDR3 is TGTGCCAGTAGTCGACCGACAGGGGCCAGGAACACTGAAGCTTTCTTT.

CDR3: CAISDSGTSSYEQYF. DNA of the CDR3: TGTGCCATCAGTGATTCAGGGACGAGCTCCTACGAGCAGTACTTC. The chain couples TRBV10-3 to TRBJ2-7; D may match TRBD1 or TRBD2 (5 bases each). This CDR3 region has 15 residues. The V end lost 3 bases, the J end lost 0 bases, and 12 bases lay between the germline ends. Germline V gene data show CDR1 as ENHRY and CDR2 as SYGVKD.

This chain's CDR3 is CASSTGLAGSNEQFF. In DNA form, the CDR3 reads TGTGCCAGCAGCACGGGACTAGCCGGGTCCAATGAGCAGTTCTTC. V and J are TRBV5-6 and TRBJ2-1, with 9 bases lining up with TRBD2. CDR3 size: 15 residues. Germline V lookup: CDR1 SGHDT, CDR2 YYEEEE. Germline trimming cut 4 bases from V and 6 bases from J; bases unmatched to any gene: 8.

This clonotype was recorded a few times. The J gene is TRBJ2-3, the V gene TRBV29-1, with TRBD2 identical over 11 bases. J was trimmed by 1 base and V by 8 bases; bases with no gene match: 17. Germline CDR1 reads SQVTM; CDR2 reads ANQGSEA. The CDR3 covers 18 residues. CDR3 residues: CSSARLAGGTSGTDTQYF. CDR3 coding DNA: TGCAGCTCCGCGCGGCTAGCGGGAGGTACATCTGGCACAGATACGCAGTATTTT.